Given below is one T cell receptor beta chain in context. The specificity of this receptor is unknown. Per-base quality was not reported, and no clone a single base away is much larger than it. Reading the germline V gene (reference sequence) gives CDR1 SEHNR and CDR2 FQNEAQ. Trimming takes 1 base from V and 0 bases from J, and the germline ends sit 7 bases apart. Spanning cysteine to phenylalanine, the CDR3 consists of 15 amino acids. The only DNA kept is the CDR3, 45 bases in frame from the first base. These data originate in a study of blood T cell repertoires in COVID-19 (dated by TCRdb to about 2020). With respect to the entire study: Samples from collaborators originated in the United States, Italy and Spain and spanned both the acute and convalescent phases of COVID-19. The prospective study material was composed of cDNA or gDNA derived from T cells, B-cell-depleted T cells, or PBMCs. The dataset comprised deeply sampled blood TCRbeta repertoires from subjects exposed to, actively infected with, or recovered from COVID-19. The repertoires were made available in a free public database intended to serve as a resource for research on the immune response to SARS-CoV-2. The samples were drawn from two sources: the first 160 participants of the ongoing ImmuneRACE study, and approximately 1,300 subjects contributed by 6 global collaborators. Nearly every sample came with metadata listing a de-identified subject ID, COVID-19 status, age in years and sex. HLA class I and class II types, where available, came from metadata supplied by the sample provider rather than from assay-based typing. Paper-wide results and their limitations: How much clinical and demographic metadata was included differed by source and by participant, and the metadata was provided uncurated.

TCRbeta CDR3 regions were amplified from genomic DNA using the immunoSEQ Assay, a bias-controlled multiplex PCR. The authors' pipeline ran thus. Nucleated cell counts per sample were estimated from amplification of reference gene primers within the assay. To quantify the absolute abundance of each unique TCRbeta CDR3 rearrangement, sequence reads were collapsed and filtered. For each sample, productive Simpson clonality was calculated as the square root of Simpson's diversity index across productive rearrangements. Entries here come from immuneACCESS through TCRdb and include only in-frame sequences with V and J called. Some clones fail to appear in such tables; in the studies checked, an unresolved V gene covers under half of the shortfall, and the cause of the remainder is unknown. The V and J calls and clone size come from that table; D and trimming were worked out from the DNA. This sample holds 200,000 to 250,000 clones; approximately 86% were observed only once. The top ten clones comprise over 2.5% of the sample.

The collaborating institutions used their own protocols to collect whole blood in K2EDTA tubes. For TCRbeta analysis, collaborators shipped samples in one of three forms: frozen whole blood, isolated PBMCs, or DNA extracted from either of those sample types. The V gene is TRBV7-9 and the J gene is TRBJ1-3, with the D gene call left open. The TCR was taken from a man in his sixties with acute or convalescent COVID-19. Sequenced sample: peripheral blood. The CDR3 reads CASSLDPSSGNTIYF. Read as DNA, the sequence is TGTGCCAGCAGCTTAGATCCCAGCTCTGGAAACACCATATATTTT.